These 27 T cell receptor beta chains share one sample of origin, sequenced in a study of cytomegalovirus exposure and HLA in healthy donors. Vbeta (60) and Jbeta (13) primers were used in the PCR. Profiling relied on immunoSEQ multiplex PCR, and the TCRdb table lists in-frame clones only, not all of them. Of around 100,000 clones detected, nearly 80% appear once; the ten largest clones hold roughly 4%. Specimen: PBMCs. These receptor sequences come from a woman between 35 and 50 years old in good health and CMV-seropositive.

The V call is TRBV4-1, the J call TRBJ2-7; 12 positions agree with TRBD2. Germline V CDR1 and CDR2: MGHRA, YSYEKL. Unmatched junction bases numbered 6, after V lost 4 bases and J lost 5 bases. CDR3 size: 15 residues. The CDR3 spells CASSRRLAGDDEQYF. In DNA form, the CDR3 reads TGCGCCAGCAGCCGGCGACTAGCGGGAGACGACGAGCAGTACTTC.

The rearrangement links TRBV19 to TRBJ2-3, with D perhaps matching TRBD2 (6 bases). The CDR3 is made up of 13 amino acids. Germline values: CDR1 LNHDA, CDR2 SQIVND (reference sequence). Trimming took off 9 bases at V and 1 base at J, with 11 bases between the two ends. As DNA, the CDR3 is TGTGCCAGCGGGGGTCAAGGCACAGATACGCAGTATTTT. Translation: CASGGQGTDTQYF.

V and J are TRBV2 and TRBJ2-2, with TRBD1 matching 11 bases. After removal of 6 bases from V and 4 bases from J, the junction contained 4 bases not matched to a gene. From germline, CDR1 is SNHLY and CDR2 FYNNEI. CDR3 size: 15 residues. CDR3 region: CASRGQGAGTGELFF. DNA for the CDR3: TGTGCCAGCAGAGGACAGGGGGCAGGCACCGGGGAGCTGTTTTTT.

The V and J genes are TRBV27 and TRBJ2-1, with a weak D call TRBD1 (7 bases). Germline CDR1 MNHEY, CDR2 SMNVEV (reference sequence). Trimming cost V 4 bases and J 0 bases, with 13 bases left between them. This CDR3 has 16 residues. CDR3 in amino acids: CASSSYRGGSYNEQFF. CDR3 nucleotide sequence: TGTGCCAGCAGTTCGTACAGGGGAGGCTCCTACAATGAGCAGTTCTTC.

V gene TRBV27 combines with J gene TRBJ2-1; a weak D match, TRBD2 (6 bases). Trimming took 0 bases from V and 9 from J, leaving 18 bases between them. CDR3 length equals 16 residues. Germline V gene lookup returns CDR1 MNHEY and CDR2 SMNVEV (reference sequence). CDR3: CASSLSGGLNRGEQFF. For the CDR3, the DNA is TGTGCCAGCAGTTTATCGGGCGGACTAAATCGGGGTGAGCAGTTCTTC.

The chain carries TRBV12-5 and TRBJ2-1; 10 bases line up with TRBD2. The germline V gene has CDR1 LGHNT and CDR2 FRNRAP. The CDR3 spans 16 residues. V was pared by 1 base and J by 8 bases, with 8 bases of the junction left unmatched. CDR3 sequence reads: CASGLEPGLATDEQFF. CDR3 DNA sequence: TGTGCTAGTGGTTTGGAGCCGGGACTAGCGACCGATGAGCAGTTCTTC.

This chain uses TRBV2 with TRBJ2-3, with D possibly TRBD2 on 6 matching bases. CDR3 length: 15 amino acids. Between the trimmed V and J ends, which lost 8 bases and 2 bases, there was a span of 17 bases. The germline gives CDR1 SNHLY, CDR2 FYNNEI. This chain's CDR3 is CASQRREFTTDTQYF. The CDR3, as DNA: TGTGCCAGCCAACGGAGGGAGTTCACCACAGATACGCAGTATTTT.

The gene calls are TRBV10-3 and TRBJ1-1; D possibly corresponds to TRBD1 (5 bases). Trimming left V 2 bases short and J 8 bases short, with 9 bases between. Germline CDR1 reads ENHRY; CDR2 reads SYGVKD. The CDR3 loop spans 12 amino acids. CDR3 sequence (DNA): TGTGCCATCAGTGAGGGGGGGGGAGAAGCTTTCTTT. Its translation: CAISEGGGEAFF.

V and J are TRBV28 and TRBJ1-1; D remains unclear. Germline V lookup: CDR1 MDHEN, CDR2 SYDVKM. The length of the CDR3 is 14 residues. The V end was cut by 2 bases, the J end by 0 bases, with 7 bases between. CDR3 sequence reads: CASSLVQMNTEAFF. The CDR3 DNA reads TGTGCCAGCAGTTTAGTCCAGATGAACACTGAAGCTTTCTTT. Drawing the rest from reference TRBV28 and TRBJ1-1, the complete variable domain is DVKVTQSSRYLVKRTGEKVFLECVQDMDHENMFWYRQDPGLGLRLIYFSYDVKMKEKGDIPEGYSVSREKKERFSLILESASTNQTSMYLCASSLVQMNTEAFFGQGTRLTVV.

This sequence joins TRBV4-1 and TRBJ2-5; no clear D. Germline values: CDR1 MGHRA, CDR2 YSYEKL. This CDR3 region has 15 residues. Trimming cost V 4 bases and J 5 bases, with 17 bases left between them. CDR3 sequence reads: CASSPLGTKLETQYF. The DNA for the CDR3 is TGCGCCAGCAGCCCCTTAGGTACTAAACTGGAGACCCAGTACTTC.

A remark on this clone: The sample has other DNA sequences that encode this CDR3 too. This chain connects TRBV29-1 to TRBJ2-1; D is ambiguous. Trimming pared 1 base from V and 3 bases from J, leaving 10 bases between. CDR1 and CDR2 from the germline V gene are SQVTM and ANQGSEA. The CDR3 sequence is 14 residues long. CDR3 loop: CSVEGGNLYNEQFF. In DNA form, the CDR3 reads TGCAGCGTTGAAGGCGGTAATCTCTACAATGAGCAGTTCTTC.

The CDR3 loop is CASGRTGREKLFF. The CDR3 DNA follows: TGTGCCAGCGGACGGACAGGGCGTGAAAAACTGTTTTTT. The chain uses TRBV6-5 and TRBJ1-4, with TRBD1 matching over 8 bases. CDR1 MNHEY and CDR2 SVGAGI come from the germline V gene. The trim removed 8 bases at V and 7 bases at J, leaving 6 bases unmatched. The CDR3 consists of 13 residues.

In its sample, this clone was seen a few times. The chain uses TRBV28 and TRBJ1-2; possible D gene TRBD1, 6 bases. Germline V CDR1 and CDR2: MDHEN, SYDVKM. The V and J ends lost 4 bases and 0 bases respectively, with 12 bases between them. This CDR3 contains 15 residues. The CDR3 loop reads CASSSRTATNYGYTF. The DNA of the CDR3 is TGTGCCAGCAGTTCACGGACAGCAACTAACTATGGCTACACCTTC.

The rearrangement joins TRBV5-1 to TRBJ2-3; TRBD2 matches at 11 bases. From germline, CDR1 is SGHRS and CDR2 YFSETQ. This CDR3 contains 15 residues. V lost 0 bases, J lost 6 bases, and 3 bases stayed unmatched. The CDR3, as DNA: TGCGCCAGCAGCTTGGTAGCGGGAGGGCCTGATACGCAGTATTTT. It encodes CASSLVAGGPDTQYF.

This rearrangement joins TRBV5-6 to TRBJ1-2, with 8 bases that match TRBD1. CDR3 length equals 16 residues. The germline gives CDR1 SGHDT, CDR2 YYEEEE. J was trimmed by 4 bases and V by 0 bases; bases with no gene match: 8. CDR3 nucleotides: TGTGCCAGCAGCTTGGACCCCAGGGGGCTTGGCTATGGCTACACCTTC. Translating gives CASSLDPRGLGYGYTF.

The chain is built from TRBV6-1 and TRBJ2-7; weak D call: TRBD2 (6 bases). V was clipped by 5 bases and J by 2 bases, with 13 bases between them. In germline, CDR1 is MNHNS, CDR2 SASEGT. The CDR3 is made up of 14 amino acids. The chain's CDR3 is CASSRDWEAYEQYF. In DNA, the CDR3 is TGTGCCAGCAGTAGGGACTGGGAAGCCTACGAGCAGTACTTC.

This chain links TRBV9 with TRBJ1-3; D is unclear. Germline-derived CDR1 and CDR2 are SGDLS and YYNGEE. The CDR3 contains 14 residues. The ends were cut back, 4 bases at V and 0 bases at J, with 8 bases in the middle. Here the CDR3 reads CASSRGNSGNTIYF. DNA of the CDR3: TGTGCCAGCAGCCGAGGAAACTCTGGAAACACCATATATTTT.

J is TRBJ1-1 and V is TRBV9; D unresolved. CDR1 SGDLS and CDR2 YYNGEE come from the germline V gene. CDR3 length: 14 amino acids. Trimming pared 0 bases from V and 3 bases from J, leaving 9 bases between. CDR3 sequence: CASSVGGVDTEAFF. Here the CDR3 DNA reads TGTGCCAGCAGCGTAGGAGGAGTGGACACTGAAGCTTTCTTT.

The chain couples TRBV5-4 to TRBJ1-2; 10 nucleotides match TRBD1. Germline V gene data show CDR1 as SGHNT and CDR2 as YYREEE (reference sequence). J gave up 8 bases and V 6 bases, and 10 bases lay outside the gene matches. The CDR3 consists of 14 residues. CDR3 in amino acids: CASTRGTGERGYTF. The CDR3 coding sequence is TGTGCCAGCACCCGAGGGACAGGGGAACGGGGCTACACCTTC.

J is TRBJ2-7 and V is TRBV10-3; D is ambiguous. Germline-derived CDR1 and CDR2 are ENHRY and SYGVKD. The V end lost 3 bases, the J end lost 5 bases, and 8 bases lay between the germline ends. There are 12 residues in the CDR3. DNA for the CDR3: TGTGCCATCAGTGAAAACCCGGACGAGCAGTACTTC. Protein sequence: CAISENPDEQYF.

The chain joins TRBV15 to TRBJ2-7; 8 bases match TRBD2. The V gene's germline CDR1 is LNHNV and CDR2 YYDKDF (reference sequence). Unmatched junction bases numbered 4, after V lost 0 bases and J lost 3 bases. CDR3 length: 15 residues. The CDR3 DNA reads TGTGCCACCAGCAGAGATCTCGGGGGGGACTACGAGCAGTACTTC. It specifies CATSRDLGGDYEQYF. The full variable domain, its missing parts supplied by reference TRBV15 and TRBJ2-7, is DAMVIQNPRYQVTQFGKPVTLSCSQTLNHNVMYWYQQKSSQAPKLLFHYYDKDFNNEADTPDNFQSRRPNTSFCFLDIRSPGLGDTAMYLCATSRDLGGDYEQYFGPGTRLTVT.

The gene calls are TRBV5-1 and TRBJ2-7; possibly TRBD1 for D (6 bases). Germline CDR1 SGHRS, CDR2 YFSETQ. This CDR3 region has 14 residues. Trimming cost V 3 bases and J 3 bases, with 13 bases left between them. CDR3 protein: CASSSRRDNYEQYF. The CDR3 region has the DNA TGCGCCAGCAGCTCCCGCCGGGACAACTACGAGCAGTACTTC.

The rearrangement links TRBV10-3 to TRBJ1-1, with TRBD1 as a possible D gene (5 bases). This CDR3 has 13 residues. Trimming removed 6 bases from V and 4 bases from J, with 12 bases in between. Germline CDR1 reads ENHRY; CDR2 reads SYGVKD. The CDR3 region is CAIRAPGGTEAFF. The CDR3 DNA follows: TGTGCCATCAGAGCCCCGGGGGGCACTGAAGCTTTCTTT.

The CDR3 here is CSAPTDNGYTF. The CDR3 DNA reads TGCAGTGCCCCGACAGATAATGGCTACACCTTC. The chain recombines TRBV20-1 with TRBJ1-2; a possible D gene is TRBD1 (5 bases). Trimming shortened V by 6 bases and J by 6 bases, and 11 bases separated the two germline ends. Germline CDR1 reads DFQATT; CDR2 reads SNEGSKA (reference sequence). This CDR3 has 11 amino acids.

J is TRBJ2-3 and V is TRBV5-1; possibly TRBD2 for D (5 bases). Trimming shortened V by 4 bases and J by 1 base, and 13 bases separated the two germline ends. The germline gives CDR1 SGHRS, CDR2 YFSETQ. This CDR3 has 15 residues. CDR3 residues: CASSPGGQRTDTQYF. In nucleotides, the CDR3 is TGCGCCAGCAGCCCGGGCGGGCAGCGCACAGATACGCAGTATTTT.

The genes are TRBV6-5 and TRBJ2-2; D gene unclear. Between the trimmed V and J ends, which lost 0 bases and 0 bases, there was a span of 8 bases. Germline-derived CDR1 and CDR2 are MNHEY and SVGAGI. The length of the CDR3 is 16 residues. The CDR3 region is CASSYSVSPNTGELFF. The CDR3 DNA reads TGTGCCAGCAGTTACTCTGTTAGCCCGAACACCGGGGAGCTGTTTTTT.

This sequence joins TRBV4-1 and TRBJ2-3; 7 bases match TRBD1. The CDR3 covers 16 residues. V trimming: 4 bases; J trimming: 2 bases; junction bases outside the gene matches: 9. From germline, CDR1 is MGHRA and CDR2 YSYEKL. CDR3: CASSRYRGYDTDTQYF. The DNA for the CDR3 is TGCGCCAGCAGCCGTTACAGGGGATATGACACAGATACGCAGTATTTT.